One sample yielded the 6 T cell receptor beta chains listed below, sequenced in a study of blood T cell repertoires in COVID-19. TCRdb's copy holds only in-frame clones and misses some; the assay was immunoSEQ multiplex PCR. The table records approximately 170,000 clones, about 83% of them present only once. Sequences were obtained from peripheral blood. The receptors here all came from a woman aged 80 or older with acute or convalescent COVID-19.

The chain joins TRBV4-3 to TRBJ2-2; possible D gene TRBD1, 5 bases. V was trimmed by 1 base and J by 0 bases, leaving 15 bases between them. Germline V CDR1 and CDR2: LGHNA, YSLEER. This CDR3 has 18 amino acids. CDR3 protein: CASSQAPKTVANTGELFF. In DNA form, the CDR3 reads TGCGCCAGCAGCCAAGCCCCAAAGACAGTAGCGAACACCGGGGAGCTGTTTTTT.

This clone was counted once. The chain has TRBV3-1 (or the pseudogene TRBV3-2) and TRBJ2-2, with 12 bases fitting TRBD1. The CDR3 is 18 residues long. CDR1 and CDR2 from the germline V gene are LGHDT and YNNKEL (reference sequence). V gave up 2 bases and J gave up 8 bases; unmatched junction bases: 12. The CDR3 reads CASSQQRLGQGAWGELFF. The CDR3 DNA reads as TGTGCCAGCAGCCAACAAAGACTGGGACAGGGGGCGTGGGGGGAGCTGTTTTTT.

The rearrangement uses TRBV2 and TRBJ2-2, with TRBD1 identical over 7 bases. Trimming took 4 bases from V and 7 from J; bases not matched to a gene: 12. Germline V lookup: CDR1 SNHLY, CDR2 FYNNEI. The CDR3 spans 16 residues. The CDR3 spells CASSARDSNSNGELFF. The DNA for the CDR3 is TGTGCCAGCAGTGCACGGGACAGCAATTCGAACGGGGAGCTGTTTTTT.

The chain has TRBV12-3 or TRBV12-4 and TRBJ2-3; D might be TRBD1 (6 bases). CDR3 length equals 12 residues. V lost 4 bases to trimming and J lost 7 bases, with 9 bases between them. The DNA for the CDR3 is TGTGCCAGCAGTTCAGGGGTGCATACGCAGTATTTT. It is translated as CASSSGVHTQYF.

The chain is built from TRBV5-5 and TRBJ2-1, with 9 nucleotides matching TRBD1. V lost 4 bases, J lost 7 bases, and 9 bases stayed unmatched. The CDR3 contains 15 residues. CDR1 and CDR2 (germline): SGHKS, YYEKEE (reference sequence). The CDR3 here is CASSTRDRALNEQFF. The DNA for the CDR3 is TGTGCCAGCAGCACCCGGGACAGGGCTTTAAATGAGCAGTTCTTC.

CDR3 sequence (DNA): TGTGCCAGCAGTTTACAGGGTGGAAATTCACCCCTCCACTTT. This translates into CASSLQGGNSPLHF. This chain links TRBV27 with TRBJ1-6; D perhaps matches TRBD1 (5 bases). The V and J ends lost 2 bases and 7 bases respectively, with 9 bases between them. Germline lookup yields CDR1 MNHEY and CDR2 SMNVEV (reference sequence). CDR3 length: 14 amino acids.